This TCR beta chain came from a study of Ad26.COV2.S vaccination and SARS-CoV-2 variants. Across the study: Donor was in the COV1001 Ad26.COV2.S trial arm. Findings and limits, study-wide: TCR breadth and depth estimates may have understated total T cell responses.

The CDR3 runs to 14 residues. V shed 5 bases, J shed 4 bases, and the junction held 7 bases outside the gene matches. Germline V CDR1 and CDR2: LNHDA, SQIVND (reference sequence). Treatment: roughly 20 received Ad26.COV2.S at low or high dose, single or two shots; five or six received placebo; per-sample allocation not given. Collection of samples fell on day 63 after the first vaccine or placebo injection. The repertoire was sequenced with immunoSEQ multiplex PCR; TCRdb's copy has only in-frame clones and lacks some. The table has hundreds of thousands of clones, roughly 90% seen once; the top ten hold approximately 1.5%. With respect to this clone: Antigen unknown.

The chain links TRBV19 to TRBJ1-1; 7 bases match TRBD1. The TCR comes from a person aged 18-65 years who received the Ad26.COV2.S COVID-19 vaccine or a placebo. The specimen was peripheral blood, collected in a trial of Ad26.COV2.S vaccine versus placebo. CDR3 DNA: TGTGCCAGTAGTGACGACAGGGTTGGCACTGAAGCTTTCTTT. Translating gives CASSDDRVGTEAFF.